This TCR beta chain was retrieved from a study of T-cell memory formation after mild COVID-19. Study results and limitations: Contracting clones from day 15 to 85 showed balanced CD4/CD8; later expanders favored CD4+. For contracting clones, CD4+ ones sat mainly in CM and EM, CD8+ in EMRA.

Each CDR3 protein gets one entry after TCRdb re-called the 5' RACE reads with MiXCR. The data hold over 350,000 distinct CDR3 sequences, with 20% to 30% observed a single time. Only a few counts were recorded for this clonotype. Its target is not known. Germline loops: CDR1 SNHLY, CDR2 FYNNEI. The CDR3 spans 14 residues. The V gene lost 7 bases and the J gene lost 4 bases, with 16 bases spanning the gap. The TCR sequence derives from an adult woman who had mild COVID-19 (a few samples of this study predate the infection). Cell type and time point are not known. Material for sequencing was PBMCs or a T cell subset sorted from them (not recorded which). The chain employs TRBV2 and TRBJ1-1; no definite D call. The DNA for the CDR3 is TGTGCCAGCATAAACATAAGGAGGGTCACTGAAGCTTTCTTT. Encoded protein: CASINIRRVTEAFF.